This TCR beta chain was sequenced during a study of OX40 agonist ivuxolimab in advanced cancers. Across the whole study: Allowance was made for prior anti-PD-1, anti-PD-L1 or anti-CTLA-4 therapy, and roughly 40% had some. Partial responses were recorded for three patients, including one with hepatocellular carcinoma and two with cutaneous melanoma. Overall study results and limits: Some of the lowest clonal expansion was seen in partial responders at 0.1-3.0 mg/kg.

The table came from immunoSEQ multiplex PCR; TCRdb's copy has only in-frame clones and leaves some out. The sample lists about 68,000 clones; approximately 90% were seen once. Regarding this clone: Its specificity is unknown.

Germline assignment: CDR1 SGHRS and CDR2 YFSETQ. This CDR3 has 13 residues. The V and J ends lost 1 base and 1 base respectively, with 6 bases between them. This receptor was identified in an adult with an advanced solid tumor such as melanoma, head and neck, liver or kidney cancer. The rearrangement joins TRBV5-1 to TRBJ2-7; D remains ambiguous. The sample in question was CD4+ or CD8+ T cells sorted from blood, obtained in a trial of the OX40 agonist ivuxolimab. CDR3 DNA sequence: TGCGCCAGCAGCTTGCTAGAATCCTACGAGCAGTACTTC. This gives the protein CASSLLESYEQYF.